This T cell receptor (beta chain) came from a study of identical twins. This clonotype was seen a handful of times. Germline CDR1 and CDR2: SGDLS and YYNGEE. With 3 bases clipped from V and 0 bases from J, the junction kept 13 bases outside the gene matches. CDR3 length equals 18 residues. TCRdb ran MiXCR on the 5' RACE reads and lists one entry per CDR3 protein. The sample lists 350,000 to 600,000 distinct CDR3 sequences, approximately 15% occurring once. This sample was shared with a second study, whose subject was yellow fever vaccine responses in identical twins.

The specimen was CD4+ T cells sorted from blood. The chain couples TRBV9 to TRBJ2-7; 9 bases are shared with TRBD1. The clonotype comes from a woman aged 18-30 years in good health. CDR3 coding DNA: TGTGCCAGCAGCGAGGGACAGGGATTTCCGATGAGCTCCTACGAGCAGTACTTC. It specifies CASSEGQGFPMSSYEQYF.